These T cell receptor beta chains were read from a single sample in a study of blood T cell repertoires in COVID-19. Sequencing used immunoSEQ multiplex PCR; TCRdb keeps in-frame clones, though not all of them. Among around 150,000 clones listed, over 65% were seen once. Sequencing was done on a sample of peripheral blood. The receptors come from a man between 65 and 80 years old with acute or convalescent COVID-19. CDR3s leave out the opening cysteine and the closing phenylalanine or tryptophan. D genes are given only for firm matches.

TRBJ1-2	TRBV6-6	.	ASSYDRGFMGYT
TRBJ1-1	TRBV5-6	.	ASSLLGGTEAF
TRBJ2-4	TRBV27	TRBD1	ASRQGPTGGIQY
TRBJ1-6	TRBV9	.	ASSSPGLYNSPLH
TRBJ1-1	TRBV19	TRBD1	ATGGQGPPVNTEAF
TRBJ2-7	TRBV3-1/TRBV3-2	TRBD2	ASSPLEASGDSEQY
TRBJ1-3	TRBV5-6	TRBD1	ASSGDRGYSGNTIY
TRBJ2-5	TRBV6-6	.	ASRSSVETQY
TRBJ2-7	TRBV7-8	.	ASSLEPPAREQY
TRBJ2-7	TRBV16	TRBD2	ASSPLREWAYEQY
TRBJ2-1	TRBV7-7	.	ASSLAAGHEQF
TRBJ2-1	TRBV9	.	ASSVSSGSNNEQF
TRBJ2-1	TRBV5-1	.	ASQGGGVYNEQF
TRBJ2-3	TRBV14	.	ASSPNGYTQY
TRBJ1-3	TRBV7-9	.	ASSLSGAGNTIY
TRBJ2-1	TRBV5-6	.	ASRLFGGSSHNEQF
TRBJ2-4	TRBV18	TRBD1	ASSPPDRGYNIQY
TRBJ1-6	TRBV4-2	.	ASSQDGSSPLH
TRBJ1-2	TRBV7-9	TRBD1	ASSSLGGTEANYGYT
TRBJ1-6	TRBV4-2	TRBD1	ASSQLDRGYNSPLH
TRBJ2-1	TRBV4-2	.	ASSQDGPGAGAEQF
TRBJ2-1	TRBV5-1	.	ASSKADRSNEQF
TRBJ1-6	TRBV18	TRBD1	ASSPGQANSPLH